Here is one T cell receptor beta chain with its context. Using its own MiXCR run on the 5' RACE reads, TCRdb lists one record per CDR3 protein. This table holds 200,000 to 250,000 distinct CDR3 sequences, about 7.5% found once. These data come from a study of identical twins. The CDR3 totals 12 residues. Germline lookup yields CDR1 SGHAT and CDR2 FQNNGV. The V gene lost 3 bases and the J gene lost 11 bases, with 11 bases spanning the gap. These data are also associated with another study on yellow fever vaccine responses in identical twins.

V and J are TRBV11-2 and TRBJ2-1; D gene ambiguous. This TCR was sampled from a woman aged 18 to 35 in good health. Input material: memory (CD45RO+) T cells sorted from blood. The CDR3 DNA reads TGTGCCAGCAGCTTCAACCCCGCAAAGCAGTTCTTC. The encoded protein is CASSFNPAKQFF.